This T cell receptor (beta chain) was observed in a study of OX40 agonist ivuxolimab in advanced cancers. Clones were read by immunoSEQ multiplex PCR, and TCRdb kept only the in-frame ones, dropping some. The data show more than 25,000 clones, with around 75% seen just once and around 33% held by the top ten. This CDR3 is 14 amino acids long. CDR1 and CDR2 from the germline V gene are SGHAT and FQNNGV. V lost 4 bases, J lost 5 bases, and 3 bases stayed unmatched. Blood got drawn at baseline, again on cycle 4 day 1, and then on cycle 7 day 1. The J gene is TRBJ1-1, the V gene TRBV11-2; 11 bases agree with TRBD1. This sequence was found in an adult with an advanced solid tumor such as melanoma, head and neck, liver or kidney cancer. The sequencing here drew on CD4+ or CD8+ T cells sorted from blood, taken in a trial of the OX40 agonist ivuxolimab. The CDR3 coding sequence is TGTGCCAGCAGCTCCGGGACAGGGGGAACTGAAGCTTTCTTT. Translating gives CASSSGTGGTEAFF.